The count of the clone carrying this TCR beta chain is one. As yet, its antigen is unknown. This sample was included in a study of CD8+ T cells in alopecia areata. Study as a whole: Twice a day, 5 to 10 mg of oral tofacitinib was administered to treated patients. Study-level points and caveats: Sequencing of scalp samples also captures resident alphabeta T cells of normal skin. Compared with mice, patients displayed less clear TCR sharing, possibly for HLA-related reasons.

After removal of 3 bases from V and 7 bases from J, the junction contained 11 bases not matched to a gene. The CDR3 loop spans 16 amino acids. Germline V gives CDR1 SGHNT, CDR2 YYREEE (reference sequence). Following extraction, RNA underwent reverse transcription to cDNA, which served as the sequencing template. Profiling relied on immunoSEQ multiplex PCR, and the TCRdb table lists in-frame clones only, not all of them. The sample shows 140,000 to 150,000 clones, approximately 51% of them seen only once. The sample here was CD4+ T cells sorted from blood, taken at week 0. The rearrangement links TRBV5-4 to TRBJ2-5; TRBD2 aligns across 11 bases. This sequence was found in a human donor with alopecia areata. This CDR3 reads CASSYLAGGGLATQYF. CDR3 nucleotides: TGTGCCAGCAGCTACCTAGCGGGAGGAGGACTTGCGACCCAGTACTTC.